The rows below give T cell receptor beta chains drawn from one sample of a study of CD8 T cells in Susac syndrome. TCRdb passed the immunoSEQ multiplex PCR reads through MiXCR, listing each CDR3 protein once. The profile shows roughly 400,000 distinct CDR3 sequences, approximately 85% of them singletons. Sequencing was carried out using CD8+ T cells from PBMCs. The receptors derive from a human donor with multiple sclerosis. CDR3s include the opening cysteine and the closing phenylalanine or tryptophan.

j_call v_call cdr3_aa
TRBJ1-2 TRBV5-4 CASSSSEPGQGYGYTF
TRBJ2-3 TRBV28 CASSFFGVPDTQYF
TRBJ2-7 TRBV29-1 CSIKTGGEYEQYF
TRBJ2-6 TRBV5-1 CASSWTGGGGANVLTF
TRBJ1-2 TRBV14 CASSQDGQGGGYGYTF
TRBJ1-2 TRBV20-1 CSARDPGNHNYGYTF
TRBJ2-2 TRBV5-5 CASSFGLAGTGELFF
TRBJ1-1 TRBV18 CASSPGDAEAFF
TRBJ1-5 TRBV12-3/TRBV12-4 CASRVEGYSNQPQHF
TRBJ1-5 TRBV4-1 CASSQDSAENNQPQHF
TRBJ2-2 TRBV5-6 CASSTSGGYTGELFF
TRBJ2-5 TRBV6-6 CASSYVKGHQETQYF
TRBJ2-7 TRBV28 CASSPSRLLRDRGINEQYF
TRBJ2-1 TRBV12-3/TRBV12-4 CASSAGTPHYNEQFF
TRBJ1-1 TRBV2 CASIGGGSNTEAFF
TRBJ1-6 TRBV5-1 CASSPHAGWDSPLHF
TRBJ2-1 TRBV5-8 CASSFERGGDEQFF
TRBJ2-7 TRBV5-4 CASSSASAEQYF
TRBJ1-5 TRBV6-5 CASSYVGNQPQHF
TRBJ1-5 TRBV27 CASHSGARGQPQHF
TRBJ1-4 TRBV12-3/TRBV12-4 CASSLSGVAINEKLFF
TRBJ1-1 TRBV4-1 CASSHSGTPGGEAFF